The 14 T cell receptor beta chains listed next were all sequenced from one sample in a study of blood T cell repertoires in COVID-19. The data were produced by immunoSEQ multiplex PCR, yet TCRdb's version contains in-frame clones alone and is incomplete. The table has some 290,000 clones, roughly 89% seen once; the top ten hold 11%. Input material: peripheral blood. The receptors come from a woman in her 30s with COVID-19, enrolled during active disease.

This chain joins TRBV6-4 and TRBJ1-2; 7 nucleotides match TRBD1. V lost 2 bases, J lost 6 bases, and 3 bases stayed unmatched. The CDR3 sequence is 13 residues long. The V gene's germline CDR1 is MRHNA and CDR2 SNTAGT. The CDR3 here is CASSDGRGDGYTF. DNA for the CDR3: TGTGCCAGCAGTGACGGCAGGGGGGATGGCTACACCTTC.

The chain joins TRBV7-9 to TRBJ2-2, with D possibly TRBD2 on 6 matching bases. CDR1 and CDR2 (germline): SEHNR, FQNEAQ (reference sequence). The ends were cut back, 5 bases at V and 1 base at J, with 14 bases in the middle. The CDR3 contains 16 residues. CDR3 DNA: TGTGCCAGCAGCCCGTTGGGACTCATGAACACCGGGGAGCTGTTTTTT. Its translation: CASSPLGLMNTGELFF.

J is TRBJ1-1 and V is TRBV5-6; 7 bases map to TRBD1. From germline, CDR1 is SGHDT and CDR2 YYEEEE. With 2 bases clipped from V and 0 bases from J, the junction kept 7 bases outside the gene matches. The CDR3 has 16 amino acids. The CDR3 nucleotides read TGTGCCAGCAGCTTTCGCAGGGGGTTGATGAACACTGAAGCTTTCTTT. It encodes CASSFRRGLMNTEAFF.

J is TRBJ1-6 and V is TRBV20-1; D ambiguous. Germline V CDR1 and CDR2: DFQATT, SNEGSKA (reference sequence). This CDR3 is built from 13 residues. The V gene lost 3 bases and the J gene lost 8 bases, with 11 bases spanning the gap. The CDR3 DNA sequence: TGCAGTGCTAGTCAGGATATTGATTCACCCCTCCACTTT. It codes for CSASQDIDSPLHF.

The CDR3 loop reads CASSPGLAGGQYF. The CDR3 DNA follows: TGTGCCAGCAGCCCGGGACTAGCGGGGGGGCAGTACTTC. This sequence joins TRBV7-9 and TRBJ2-7, with 15 bases lining up with TRBD2. CDR1 is SEHNR and CDR2 is FQNEAQ in the germline V gene (reference sequence). CDR3 length equals 13 residues. V was clipped by 5 bases and J by 9 bases; unmatched bases: 2.

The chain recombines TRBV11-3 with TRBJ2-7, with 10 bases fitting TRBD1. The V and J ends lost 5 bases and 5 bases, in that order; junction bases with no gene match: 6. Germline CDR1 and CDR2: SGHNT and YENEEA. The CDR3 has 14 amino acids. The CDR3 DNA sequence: TGTGCCAGCAGCCACGGACAGGGGGACCACGAGCAGTACTTC. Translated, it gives CASSHGQGDHEQYF.

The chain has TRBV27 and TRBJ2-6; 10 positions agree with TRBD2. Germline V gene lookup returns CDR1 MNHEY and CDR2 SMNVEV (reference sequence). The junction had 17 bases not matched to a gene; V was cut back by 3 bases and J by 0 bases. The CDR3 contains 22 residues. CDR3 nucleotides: TGTGCCAGCAGTTTCCGAAGCGGCGGAGCTAGCGGGGGTTTCTCTGGGGCCAACGTCCTGACTTTC. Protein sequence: CASSFRSGGASGGFSGANVLTF. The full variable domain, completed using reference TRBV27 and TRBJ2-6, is EAQVTQNPRYLITVTGKKLTVTCSQNMNHEYMSWYRQDPGLGLRQIYYSMNVEVTDKGDVPEGYKVSRKEKRNFPLILESPSPNQTSLYFCASSFRSGGASGGFSGANVLTFGAGSRLTVL.

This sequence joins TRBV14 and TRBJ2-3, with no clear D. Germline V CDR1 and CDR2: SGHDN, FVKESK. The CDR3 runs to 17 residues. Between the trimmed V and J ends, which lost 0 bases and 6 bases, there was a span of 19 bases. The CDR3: CASSQDSWRSIMDTQYF. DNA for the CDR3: TGTGCCAGCAGCCAAGATTCCTGGCGGTCTATAATGGATACGCAGTATTTT.

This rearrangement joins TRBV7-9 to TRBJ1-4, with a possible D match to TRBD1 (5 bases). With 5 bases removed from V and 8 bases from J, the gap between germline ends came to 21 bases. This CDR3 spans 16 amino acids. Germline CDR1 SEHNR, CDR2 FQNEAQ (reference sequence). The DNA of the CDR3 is TGTGCCAGCAGCCCCTCTACGGGGGTTGGAAACGAAAAACTGTTTTTT. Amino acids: CASSPSTGVGNEKLFF.

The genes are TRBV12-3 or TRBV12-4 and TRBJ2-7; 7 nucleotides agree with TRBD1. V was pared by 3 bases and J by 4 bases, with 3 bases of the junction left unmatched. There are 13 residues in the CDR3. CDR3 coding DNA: TGTGCCAGCAGTTTTGGGACAGCATACGAGCAGTACTTC. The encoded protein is CASSFGTAYEQYF.

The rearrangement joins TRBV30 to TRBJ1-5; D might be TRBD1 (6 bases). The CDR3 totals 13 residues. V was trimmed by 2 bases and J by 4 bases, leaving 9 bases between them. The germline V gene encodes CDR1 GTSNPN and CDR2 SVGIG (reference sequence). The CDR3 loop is CAWSLQGNQPQHF. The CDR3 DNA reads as TGTGCCTGGAGTCTTCAGGGGAATCAGCCCCAGCATTTT.

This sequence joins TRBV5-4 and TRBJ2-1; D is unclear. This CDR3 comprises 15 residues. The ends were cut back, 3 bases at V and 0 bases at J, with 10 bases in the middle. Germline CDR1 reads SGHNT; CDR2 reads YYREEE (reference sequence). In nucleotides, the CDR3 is TGTGCCAGCAGCTCCCCCCTCAGCTCCTACAATGAGCAGTTCTTC. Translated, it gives CASSSPLSSYNEQFF.

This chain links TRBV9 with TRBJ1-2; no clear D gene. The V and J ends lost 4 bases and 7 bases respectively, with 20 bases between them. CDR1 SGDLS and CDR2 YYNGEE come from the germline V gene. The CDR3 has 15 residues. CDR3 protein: CASSPFYGEAPGYTF. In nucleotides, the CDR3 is TGTGCCAGCAGCCCCTTTTATGGGGAGGCGCCTGGCTACACCTTC.

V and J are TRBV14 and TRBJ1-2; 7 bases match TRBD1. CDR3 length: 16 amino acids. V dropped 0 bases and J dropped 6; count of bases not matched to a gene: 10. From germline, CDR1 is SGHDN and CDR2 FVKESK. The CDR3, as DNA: TGTGCCAGCAGCCAAGATCGTACAGGGGCGAGGAATGGCTACACCTTC. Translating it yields CASSQDRTGARNGYTF.